These T cell receptor beta chains were read from a single sample in a study of cytomegalovirus exposure and HLA in healthy donors. The data were produced by immunoSEQ multiplex PCR, yet TCRdb's version contains in-frame clones alone and is incomplete. The sample includes approximately 140,000 clones, about 60% of them seen just once. The specimen was PBMCs. All receptors derive from a woman aged 60-75 years in good health and CMV-seropositive. CDR3s include the opening cysteine and the closing phenylalanine or tryptophan. The D gene is left open where the match is weak. The size field is filled for only some rows; it gives once, few, many or a size class.

clone size | J gene | V gene | D gene | CDR3 protein | CDR3 DNA
. | TRBJ1-1 | TRBV7-3 | TRBD1 | CASSPTGGTEAFF | TGTGCCAGCAGCCCCACAGGGGGCACTGAAGCTTTCTTT
. | TRBJ1-1 | TRBV30 | . | CAWDGRGSTEAFF | TGTGCCTGGGACGGTCGGGGGAGCACTGAAGCTTTCTTT
few | TRBJ1-4 | TRBV9 | . | CASSPRQGYTNEKLFF | TGTGCCAGCAGCCCAAGGCAGGGGTATACTAATGAAAAACTGTTTTTT
. | TRBJ1-1 | TRBV19 | TRBD1 | CASSIDGTGDTEAFF | TGTGCCAGTAGTATAGATGGCACAGGGGACACTGAAGCTTTCTTT
. | TRBJ1-1 | TRBV4-3 | . | CASSSRLTGNTEAFF | TGCGCCAGCAGCTCACGCCTAACAGGGAACACTGAAGCTTTCTTT
few | TRBJ2-7 | TRBV27 | TRBD1 | CASTGQGKNEQYF | TGTGCCAGCACAGGACAGGGAAAAAACGAGCAGTACTTC
. | TRBJ1-2 | TRBV5-1 | . | CASRASGDDYGYTF | TGCGCCAGCAGAGCCTCAGGGGACGACTATGGCTACACCTTC
. | TRBJ2-3 | TRBV10-3 | TRBD2 | CAISESSGASTDTQYF | TGTGCCATCAGTGAGTCTAGCGGGGCTAGCACAGATACGCAGTATTTT
. | TRBJ2-7 | TRBV18 | . | CASSPSRYEQYF | TGTGCCAGCTCACCCTCCCGCTACGAGCAGTACTTC
. | TRBJ2-7 | TRBV5-1 | TRBD1 | CASSLGDRAAEAYF | TGCGCCAGCAGCTTGGGGGACAGGGCGGCCGAGGCGTACTTC
. | TRBJ2-2 | TRBV28 | TRBD2 | CASSFGGLAGAYPGELFF | TGTGCCAGCAGTTTTGGGGGCCTAGCGGGAGCCTACCCCGGGGAGCTGTTTTTT
. | TRBJ2-2 | TRBV9 | . | CASSLAGWELFF | TGTGCCAGCAGCCTCGCAGGTTGGGAGCTGTTTTTT
. | TRBJ2-2 | TRBV28 | . | CASIKGGQQFTGELFF | TGTGCCAGCATTAAGGGGGGACAGCAGTTTACCGGGGAGCTGTTTTTT
few | TRBJ2-1 | TRBV29-1 | TRBD1 | CSVDNRGQSTYNEQFF | TGCAGCGTTGATAACAGGGGGCAGTCCACTTACAATGAGCAGTTCTTC
. | TRBJ2-5 | TRBV19 | . | CASSIDAGRRETQYF | TGTGCCAGTAGTATAGATGCAGGGAGGAGAGAGACCCAGTACTTC
few | TRBJ2-1 | TRBV25-1 | TRBD2 | CASSEPSGRNYNEQFF | TGTGCCAGCAGTGAACCTAGCGGGAGAAATTACAATGAGCAGTTCTTC
. | TRBJ2-5 | TRBV7-2 | . | CASSFKLRDTISETQYF | TGTGCCAGCAGTTTCAAGCTCCGGGACACAATTTCAGAGACCCAGTACTTC
. | TRBJ2-7 | TRBV6-1 | . | CASSGGWEIYEQYF | TGTGCCAGCAGTGGTGGTTGGGAGATCTACGAGCAGTACTTC
. | TRBJ2-5 | TRBV9 | TRBD2 | CASSRTSGNQETQYF | TGTGCCAGCAGCCGAACAAGCGGGAACCAAGAGACCCAGTACTTC
. | TRBJ2-7 | TRBV2 | TRBD1 | CATRGLLYEQYF | TGTGCCACCAGGGGGCTTTTGTACGAGCAGTACTTC
. | TRBJ1-2 | TRBV7-2 | TRBD1 | CASSLGRQGSSYGYTF | TGTGCCAGCAGCTTAGGGAGACAGGGATCGAGCTATGGCTACACCTTC
. | TRBJ2-7 | TRBV28 | TRBD2 | CASRMGGSGEQYF | TGTGCCAGCCGCATGGGCGGGAGTGGCGAGCAGTACTTC
few | TRBJ1-1 | TRBV28 | TRBD1 | CASGAGTVEAFF | TGTGCCAGCGGGGCCGGGACAGTAGAAGCTTTCTTT
. | TRBJ1-4 | TRBV2 | . | CASSVTAFNEKLFF | TGTGCCAGCAGTGTGACAGCATTTAATGAAAAACTGTTTTTT
once | TRBJ2-1 | TRBV10-3 | TRBD1 | CASNRGVSYNEQFF | TGTGCCTCGAACAGGGGAGTCTCCTACAATGAGCAGTTCTTC
. | TRBJ2-1 | TRBV5-1 | TRBD2 | CASTEFSGSGPYNEQFF | TGCGCCAGCACCGAATTTAGCGGGAGTGGACCCTACAATGAGCAGTTCTTC
few | TRBJ2-1 | TRBV25-1 | TRBD2 | CASSELREVQQFF | TGTGCCAGCAGTGAACTCCGGGAGGTCCAGCAGTTCTTC
once | TRBJ2-5 | TRBV10-3 | TRBD2 | CAIRQRTSDLETQYF | TGTGCCATCAGGCAAAGGACTAGCGACTTAGAGACCCAGTACTTC
few | TRBJ1-2 | TRBV28 | . | CASTTTANYGYTF | TGTGCCAGCACCACCACGGCTAACTATGGCTACACCTTC
few | TRBJ2-1 | TRBV11-2 | TRBD2 | CASSSEVAGSGEQFF | TGTGCCAGCAGCTCCGAGGTAGCGGGTAGCGGTGAGCAGTTCTTC
. | TRBJ2-2 | TRBV7-3 | TRBD2 | CASSLNGDPSGGTGELFF | TGTGCCAGCAGCTTAAATGGAGATCCTAGCGGTGGAACCGGGGAGCTGTTTTTT
. | TRBJ2-1 | TRBV14 | TRBD2 | CASSHESSGREQFF | TGTGCCAGCAGCCATGAGAGTAGCGGGAGAGAGCAGTTCTTC
few | TRBJ2-3 | TRBV29-1 | TRBD2 | CSVFQTSGEVKDTQYF | TGCAGCGTTTTCCAGACTAGCGGGGAAGTCAAAGATACGCAGTATTTT
. | TRBJ1-5 | TRBV27 | TRBD1 | CASSRDRWQPQHF | TGTGCCAGCAGCCGGGACAGGTGGCAGCCCCAGCATTTT
. | TRBJ1-1 | TRBV9 | . | CASSVGRVFTEAFF | TGTGCCAGCAGCGTGGGCAGGGTATTTACTGAAGCTTTCTTT
. | TRBJ1-1 | TRBV5-1 | . | CASSIEGPTEAFF | TGCGCCAGCAGTATCGAGGGCCCCACTGAAGCTTTCTTT
once | TRBJ2-2 | TRBV7-2 | TRBD1 | CASRDRVSAGELFF | TGTGCCAGCAGGGACAGGGTATCGGCCGGGGAGCTGTTTTTT
few | TRBJ1-4 | TRBV28 | . | CASSLRLATNEKLFF | TGTGCCAGCAGTTTACGACTTGCAACTAATGAAAAACTGTTTTTT
. | TRBJ2-1 | TRBV29-1 | TRBD2 | CSVVLAGGEQFF | TGCAGCGTTGTTCTAGCGGGAGGTGAGCAGTTCTTC
. | TRBJ1-1 | TRBV10-3 | . | CATTDRNTEAFF | TGTGCCACCACTGACCGTAACACTGAAGCTTTCTTT
. | TRBJ1-2 | TRBV13 | TRBD1 | CASSLGQEFFYGYTF | TGTGCCAGCAGCCTGGGACAGGAATTCTTCTATGGCTACACCTTC
once | TRBJ2-7 | TRBV28 | TRBD2 | CASSLLAASSYEQYF | TGTGCCAGCAGTTTGCTAGCGGCGAGCTCCTACGAGCAGTACTTC
. | TRBJ1-5 | TRBV5-1 | TRBD1 | CASSLGAGGQGQPQHF | TGCGCCAGCAGCTTGGGAGCAGGGGGGCAAGGTCAGCCCCAGCATTTT
once | TRBJ1-5 | TRBV15 | TRBD1 | CATSRDRGLSNQPQHF | TGTGCCACCAGCAGAGACAGGGGGCTAAGCAATCAGCCCCAGCATTTT
. | TRBJ2-5 | TRBV29-1 | TRBD1 | CSVFDRARYQETQYF | TGCAGCGTTTTCGACAGGGCGAGGTACCAAGAGACCCAGTACTTC
. | TRBJ1-3 | TRBV7-3 | TRBD1 | CASSPNRGLGNTIYF | TGTGCCAGCAGCCCAAACAGGGGGCTTGGAAACACCATATATTTT
. | TRBJ1-1 | TRBV4-1 | . | CASSQVGGQDTEAFF | TGCGCCAGCAGCCAAGTGGGGGGTCAGGACACTGAAGCTTTCTTT
. | TRBJ2-2 | TRBV7-3 | . | CASSLTGGDAGELFF | TGTGCCAGCAGCTTAACGGGAGGTGATGCCGGGGAGCTGTTTTTT
few | TRBJ2-3 | TRBV27 | . | CARAGQRSTDTQYF | TGTGCCAGGGCGGGACAGCGAAGCACAGATACGCAGTATTTT
. | TRBJ1-2 | TRBV28 | . | CASSPLGENGNGYTF | TGTGCCAGCAGTCCCCTGGGAGAGAACGGGAATGGCTACACCTTC
. | TRBJ2-1 | TRBV29-1 | . | CSVAISYNEQFF | TGCAGCGTTGCCATTTCCTACAATGAGCAGTTCTTC
. | TRBJ2-7 | TRBV9 | TRBD2 | CASGSGKYEQYF | TGTGCCAGCGGGAGCGGGAAGTACGAGCAGTACTTC
. | TRBJ1-1 | TRBV10-1 | . | CASIKTGLREAFF | TGCGCCAGCATTAAAACAGGTCTCCGTGAAGCTTTCTTT
. | TRBJ2-5 | TRBV7-2 | . | CASKPPNWETQYF | TGTGCCAGCAAACCTCCAAACTGGGAGACCCAGTACTTC
few | TRBJ1-5 | TRBV4-1 | . | CASSQDPPNRSQPQHF | TGCGCCAGCAGCCAAGATCCACCTAATCGTAGCCAGCCCCAGCATTTT
. | TRBJ2-3 | TRBV7-9 | TRBD2 | CASSTPLAGGPADTQYF | TGTGCCAGCAGCACCCCACTAGCGGGAGGGCCAGCAGATACGCAGTATTTT
few | TRBJ1-4 | TRBV5-5 | . | CASNKGQDWEKLFF | TGTGCCAGCAACAAGGGGCAGGATTGGGAAAAACTGTTTTTT
. | TRBJ2-7 | TRBV5-1 | TRBD2 | CASSLAGTSGSYEQYF | TGCGCCAGCAGCCTGGCCGGGACTAGCGGCTCCTACGAGCAGTACTTC
. | TRBJ2-3 | TRBV28 | . | CASSPFRDLLPDTQYF | TGTGCCAGCAGTCCCTTTCGGGACTTATTGCCAGATACGCAGTATTTT